A single sample gave rise to the 28 T cell receptor beta chains below, sequenced in a study of PD-L1 blockade in urothelial cancer (dated by TCRdb to the late 2010s). Receptor amplification or capture employed the immunoSEQ multiplex PCR assay. TCRdb took over this immuneACCESS table, retaining in-frame rearrangements with V and J assigned. Such tables are incomplete; in checked studies, under half of the missing clones stem from an unresolved V gene, and the remainder is unexplained. Recorded for this sample are more than 50,000 clones; around 80% of them occurred a single time. Of the sample, 4% to 5.5% falls within the top ten clones. The sequences come from PBMCs, collected around atezolizumab (anti-PD-L1) treatment. All receptors come from a man between 65 and 85 years old with urothelial cancer.

This clone has just a few counts. The CDR3 nucleotides read TGTGCCAGCAGCGTAGCTGGTAGGGGGAACACTGAAGCTTTCTTT. It is translated as CASSVAGRGNTEAFF. The chain is built from TRBV9 and TRBJ1-1; D possibly corresponds to TRBD1 (5 bases). CDR3 length equals 15 residues. Germline loops: CDR1 SGDLS, CDR2 YYNGEE. The V end lost 0 bases, the J end lost 1 base, and 10 bases lay between the germline ends.

The chain employs TRBV5-1 and TRBJ1-4; 7 bases are a match to TRBD1. Germline V gives CDR1 SGHRS, CDR2 YFSETQ. There are 15 residues in the CDR3. After removal of 5 bases from V and 0 bases from J, the junction contained 4 bases not matched to a gene. The CDR3 protein is CASSRQGATNEKLFF. CDR3 bases: TGCGCCAGCAGTCGGCAGGGGGCAACTAATGAAAAACTGTTTTTT.

This chain connects TRBV30 to TRBJ2-7, with D possibly matching TRBD1 (5 bases). The length of the CDR3 is 13 residues. Deletions cut 3 bases from V and 4 bases from J, with 13 bases between. The V gene's germline CDR1 is GTSNPN and CDR2 SVGIG (reference sequence). The CDR3, as DNA: TGTGCCTGGAGCCAGGACACAAATTACGAGCAGTACTTC. This codes for CAWSQDTNYEQYF. Filled out from reference TRBV30 and TRBJ2-7, the complete variable domain reads SQTIHQWPATLVQPVGSPLSLECTVEGTSNPNLYWYRQAAGRGLQLLFYSVGIGQISSEVPQNLSASRPQDRQFILSSKKLLLSDSGFYLCAWSQDTNYEQYFGPGTRLTVT.

The CDR3 reads CASSAQGNTGELFF. CDR3 sequence (DNA): TGTGCCAGCAGTGCTCAGGGAAACACCGGGGAGCTGTTTTTT. This sequence joins TRBV25-1 and TRBJ2-2; D may be TRBD1 (5 bases). Germline V gene lookup returns CDR1 MGHDK and CDR2 SYGVNS. V lost 4 bases and J lost 2, with 8 bases in between. The CDR3 has 14 amino acids.

The chain recombines TRBV7-2 with TRBJ2-7, with TRBD2 as a possible D gene (5 bases). The CDR3 extends over 14 amino acids. Trimming cost V 0 bases and J 7 bases, with 13 bases left between them. The germline V gene has CDR1 SGHTA and CDR2 FQGNSA. Here the CDR3 DNA reads TGTGCCAGCAGCTTAGCAGGGAGTGTTACTGAGCAGTACTTC. This gives the protein CASSLAGSVTEQYF.

This clone appeared once. The chain employs TRBV2 and TRBJ1-5; D gene ambiguous. CDR1 is SNHLY, CDR2 FYNNEI, per germline. V lost 0 bases, J lost 0 bases, and 9 bases lay in between. This CDR3 spans 16 amino acids. Here the CDR3 reads CASSEAIRVSNQPQHF. CDR3 in DNA: TGTGCCAGCAGTGAAGCTATACGGGTTAGCAATCAGCCCCAGCATTTT.

The gene calls are TRBV19 and TRBJ1-1, with TRBD1 matching 7 bases. Germline assignment: CDR1 LNHDA and CDR2 SQIVND (reference sequence). CDR3 length: 15 amino acids. J gave up 0 bases and V 4 bases, and 5 bases lay outside the gene matches. The CDR3 here is CASSTRGGLNTEAFF. CDR3 coding DNA: TGTGCCAGTAGTACTCGAGGGGGCTTGAACACTGAAGCTTTCTTT.

The J gene is TRBJ2-3, the V gene TRBV27; 10 nucleotides agree with TRBD2. This CDR3 has 16 amino acids. V trimming: 5 bases; J trimming: 1 base; junction bases outside the gene matches: 6. The germline gives CDR1 MNHEY, CDR2 SMNVEV (reference sequence). CDR3 in amino acids: CASSTWTSGRTDTQYF. The CDR3 DNA reads as TGTGCCAGCAGTACTTGGACTAGCGGTCGCACAGATACGCAGTATTTT.

The chain uses TRBV27 and TRBJ1-1; 11 nucleotides match TRBD1. Germline trimming cut 4 bases from V and 10 bases from J; bases unmatched to any gene: 17. This CDR3 is built from 17 residues. Germline V CDR1 and CDR2: MNHEY, SMNVEV (reference sequence). This chain's CDR3 is CASSSHLRTGGSRGAFF. The CDR3 DNA is TGTGCCAGCAGTTCCCATCTACGGACAGGGGGCTCGAGGGGAGCTTTCTTT.

The V gene is TRBV18, the J gene TRBJ2-5; TRBD2 matches 8 bases. CDR3 size: 17 residues. V lost 2 bases and J lost 3; bases outside the gene matches: 11. The germline V gene encodes CDR1 KGHSH and CDR2 LQKENI. CDR3 loop: CASSPRKELAEKETQYF. DNA for the CDR3: TGTGCCAGCTCACCAAGGAAGGAACTAGCGGAAAAAGAGACCCAGTACTTC.

The chain recombines TRBV5-4 with TRBJ2-5; TRBD1 aligns across 10 bases. CDR1 is SGHNT, CDR2 YYREEE, per germline (reference sequence). V lost 5 bases, J lost 4 bases, and 5 bases stayed unmatched. The CDR3 is 14 amino acids. CDR3 loop: CASSQRDRGETQYF. As DNA, the CDR3 is TGTGCCAGCAGTCAACGGGACAGGGGAGAGACCCAGTACTTC.

The CDR3 DNA is TGTGCCAGTAGTACCCGAAGGGGTAACAGGGCCGGGGGGTCCTACAATGAGCAGTTCTTC. Translating it yields CASSTRRGNRAGGSYNEQFF. The V and J genes are TRBV19 and TRBJ2-1, with a possible D match to TRBD2 (7 bases). Trimming stripped 4 bases from V and 1 base from J, with 26 bases between. The CDR3 loop spans 20 amino acids. Germline CDR1 and CDR2: LNHDA and SQIVND (reference sequence).

J is TRBJ2-7 and V is TRBV5-1, with 11 bases that match TRBD1. CDR1 and CDR2 from the germline V gene are SGHRS and YFSETQ. The CDR3 has 15 residues. Trimming removed 3 bases from V and 4 bases from J; junction bases left unmatched: 6. CDR3 amino acids: CASSSPGQGVYEQYF. The CDR3 nucleotides are TGCGCCAGCAGCTCCCCGGGACAGGGGGTTTACGAGCAGTACTTC.

The rearrangement joins TRBV19 to TRBJ2-3, with a tentative D call TRBD2 (6 bases). The CDR3 loop spans 13 amino acids. Germline CDR1 LNHDA, CDR2 SQIVND (reference sequence). The germline V and J ends were trimmed by 8 bases and 6 bases, with 15 bases remaining between them. Here the CDR3 reads CASLSRERDTQYF. CDR3 coding DNA: TGTGCCAGTCTGAGCCGGGAGCGGGATACGCAGTATTTT.

The chain uses TRBV10-2 and TRBJ2-1; TRBD2 might be the D (6 bases). The CDR3 runs to 15 residues. The ends were cut back, 3 bases at V and 3 bases at J, with 12 bases in the middle. Per germline, CDR1 WSHSY and CDR2 SAAADI. In nucleotides, the CDR3 is TGCGCCAGCAGTGAACCAGCGGGTGGCTACAATGAGCAGTTCTTC. Translated, it gives CASSEPAGGYNEQFF.

This clone was observed a few times. The rearrangement links TRBV9 to TRBJ2-1; 7 positions match TRBD2. Trimming took 2 bases from V and 2 from J; bases not matched to a gene: 4. CDR1 and CDR2 from the germline V gene are SGDLS and YYNGEE. The CDR3 runs 15 residues. CDR3 DNA: TGTGCCAGCAGCGTTGGGGGGGGAGCCTACAATGAGCAGTTCTTC. This codes for CASSVGGGAYNEQFF.

This chain joins TRBV18 and TRBJ2-1; 12 positions match TRBD2. The CDR3 is 16 residues long. CDR1 KGHSH and CDR2 LQKENI come from the germline V gene. The V segment lost 3 bases and the J segment 7 bases; nucleotides outside the gene matches: 7. In DNA form, the CDR3 reads TGTGCCAGCTCACCCGAGACTAGCGGGAGAGGTAATGAGCAGTTCTTC. It encodes CASSPETSGRGNEQFF.

The table lists this clone with a few counts. The rearrangement links TRBV4-2 to TRBJ2-5; TRBD2 agrees at 12 bases. Germline-derived CDR1 and CDR2 are LGHNA and YNFKEQ. V lost 3 bases to trimming and J lost 2 bases; unmatched junction nucleotides: 7. There are 17 residues in the CDR3. This chain's CDR3 is CASSQGTSGRSQETQYF. CDR3 nucleotides: TGTGCCAGCAGCCAGGGTACTAGCGGGAGGAGTCAAGAGACCCAGTACTTC.

The V and J genes are TRBV4-2 and TRBJ2-2; 7 bases agree with TRBD2. Germline CDR1 reads LGHNA; CDR2 reads YNFKEQ. CDR3 length: 17 amino acids. J was trimmed by 1 base and V by 1 base; bases with no gene match: 6. The DNA for the CDR3 is TGTGCCAGCAGCCAAGTCGCCCAGCGGGAGAACACCGGGGAGCTGTTTTTT. Translation gives CASSQVAQRENTGELFF.

This chain connects TRBV7-2 to TRBJ2-7; 8 bases are a match to TRBD1. CDR1 is SGHTA, CDR2 FQGNSA, per germline. V lost 4 bases, J lost 2 bases, and 10 bases stayed unmatched. This CDR3 is 16 amino acids long. DNA of the CDR3: TGTGCCAGCAGCTGGTATTCCGGGACAGGTCCCTACGAGCAGTACTTC. Translating gives CASSWYSGTGPYEQYF.

The chain couples TRBV2 to TRBJ1-2, with D possibly matching TRBD1 (6 bases). Trimming shortened V by 5 bases and J by 8 bases, and 12 bases separated the two germline ends. Germline V gene lookup returns CDR1 SNHLY and CDR2 FYNNEI. The CDR3 length is 12 residues. The CDR3 DNA reads as TGTGCCAGCAGTAAAAGGGGGTTAGGCTACACCTTC. Translated: CASSKRGLGYTF. Complete variable domain (other parts from reference TRBV2 and TRBJ1-2): EPEVTQTPSHQVTQMGQEVILRCVPISNHLYFYWYRQILGQKVEFLVSFYNNEISEKSEIFDDQFSVERPDGSNFTLKIRSTKLEDSAMYFCASSKRGLGYTFGSGTRLTVV.

This clone was detected once. V and J are TRBV29-1 and TRBJ2-1, with 7 bases lining up with TRBD2. Trimming took 3 bases from V and 4 from J; bases not matched to a gene: 6. The CDR3 runs to 14 residues. Germline-derived CDR1 and CDR2 are SQVTM and ANQGSEA. The CDR3 reads CSVDRSGEYNEQFF. The CDR3 nucleotides are TGCAGCGTTGACAGGAGCGGGGAATACAATGAGCAGTTCTTC.

The chain combines TRBV21-1 with TRBJ2-5; the table calls TRBD2, which could not be checked here. TRBV21-1 is assigned pseudogene status. The CDR3 consists of 17 residues. The CDR3 DNA follows: TGTGCCAGCAGCAAAGCGGCAGCGGGAGTCTTTGAGGAGACCCAGTACTTC. Amino acids: CASSKAAAGVFEETQYF.

This chain uses TRBV11-2 with TRBJ2-7; TRBD1 agrees at 8 bases. CDR1 SGHAT and CDR2 FQNNGV come from the germline V gene. This CDR3 has 11 amino acids. Germline trimming cut 4 bases from V and 11 bases from J; bases unmatched to any gene: 4. CDR3 loop: CASSSMTGEYF. The CDR3 DNA reads TGTGCCAGCAGCTCGATGACAGGGGAGTACTTC.

This clone is a singleton in its sample. The chain uses TRBV9 and TRBJ2-5, with D possibly matching TRBD1 (5 bases). The CDR3 runs 13 residues. Germline CDR1 is SGDLS and CDR2 is YYNGEE. The V and J ends lost 2 bases and 5 bases respectively, with 10 bases between them. The CDR3 region is CASSVQGLETQYF. As DNA, the CDR3 is TGTGCCAGCAGCGTCCAGGGTCTTGAGACCCAGTACTTC.

This chain uses TRBV2 with TRBJ1-5; 10 bases match TRBD1. The germline CDR1 and CDR2 sequences are SNHLY and FYNNEI. Trimming took 7 bases from V and 3 from J; bases not matched to a gene: 6. The CDR3 totals 15 residues. The CDR3 region has the DNA TGTGCCAGCACCCGGGACAGGGGTCTCAATCAGCCCCAGCATTTT. This gives the protein CASTRDRGLNQPQHF. Combining the CDR3 with reference TRBV2 and TRBJ1-5 gives the whole variable domain EPEVTQTPSHQVTQMGQEVILRCVPISNHLYFYWYRQILGQKVEFLVSFYNNEISEKSEIFDDQFSVERPDGSNFTLKIRSTKLEDSAMYFCASTRDRGLNQPQHFGDGTRLSIL.

In this sample, this clone turned up once. The rearrangement joins TRBV5-8 to TRBJ1-5, with a possible D match to TRBD1 (5 bases). Germline V gene data show CDR1 as SGHTS and CDR2 as YDEGEE. CDR3 length equals 16 residues. V shed 5 bases and J shed 0 bases, with 15 bases lying between them. The CDR3 loop reads CASRYSGGNSNQPQHF. The CDR3 DNA reads as TGTGCCAGCAGATATTCGGGGGGGAATAGCAATCAGCCCCAGCATTTT.

The V call is TRBV6-5, the J call TRBJ2-1; perhaps TRBD2 as D (5 bases). The CDR3 is 16 amino acids. The V and J ends lost 0 bases and 7 bases respectively, with 16 bases between them. The germline V gene encodes CDR1 MNHEY and CDR2 SVGAGI. CDR3 protein: CASSYSPRLYPNEQFF. DNA of the CDR3: TGTGCCAGCAGTTACTCTCCCCGACTATATCCAAATGAGCAGTTCTTC.